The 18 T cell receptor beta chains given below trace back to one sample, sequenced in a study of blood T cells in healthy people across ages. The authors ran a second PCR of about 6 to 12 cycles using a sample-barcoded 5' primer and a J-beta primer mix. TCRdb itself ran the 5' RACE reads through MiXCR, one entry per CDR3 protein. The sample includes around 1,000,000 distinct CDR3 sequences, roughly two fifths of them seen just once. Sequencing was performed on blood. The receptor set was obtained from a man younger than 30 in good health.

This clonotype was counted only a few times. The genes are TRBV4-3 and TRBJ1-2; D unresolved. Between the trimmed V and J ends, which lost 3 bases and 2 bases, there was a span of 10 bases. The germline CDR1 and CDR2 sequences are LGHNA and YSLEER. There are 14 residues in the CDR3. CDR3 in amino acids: CASSHMGTNYGYTF. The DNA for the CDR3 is TGCGCCAGCAGCCACATGGGAACGAACTATGGCTACACCTTC.

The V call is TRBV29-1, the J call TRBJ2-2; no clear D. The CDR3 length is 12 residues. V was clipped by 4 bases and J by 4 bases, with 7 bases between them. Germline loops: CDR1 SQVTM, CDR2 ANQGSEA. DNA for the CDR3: TGCAGCGTTGCGGGTGGCACCGGGGAGCTGTTTTTT. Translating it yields CSVAGGTGELFF.

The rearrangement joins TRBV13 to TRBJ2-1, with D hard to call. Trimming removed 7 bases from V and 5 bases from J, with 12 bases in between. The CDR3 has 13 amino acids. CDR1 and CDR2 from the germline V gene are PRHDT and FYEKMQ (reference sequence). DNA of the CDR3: TGTGCCAGCATCTTCTCGCCGAACAATGAGCAGTTCTTC. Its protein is CASIFSPNNEQFF.

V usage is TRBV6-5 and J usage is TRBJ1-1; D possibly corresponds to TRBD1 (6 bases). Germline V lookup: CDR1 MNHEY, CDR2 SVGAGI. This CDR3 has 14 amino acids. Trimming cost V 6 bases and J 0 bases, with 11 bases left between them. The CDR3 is CASRSQGLNTEAFF. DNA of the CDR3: TGTGCCAGCAGAAGCCAGGGGCTGAACACTGAAGCTTTCTTT.

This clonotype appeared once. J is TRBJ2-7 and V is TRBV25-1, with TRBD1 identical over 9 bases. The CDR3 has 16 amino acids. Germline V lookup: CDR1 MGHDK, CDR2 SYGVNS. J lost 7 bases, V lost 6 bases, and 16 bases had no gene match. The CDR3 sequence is CASSYLPGQGNNEQYF. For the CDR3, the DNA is TGTGCCAGCAGCTATTTACCGGGACAGGGAAACAATGAGCAGTACTTC.

The CDR3 reads CSAKSRTSGDYNEQFF. The CDR3, as DNA: TGCAGTGCTAAATCCCGGACTAGCGGGGATTACAATGAGCAGTTCTTC. This sequence joins TRBV20-1 and TRBJ2-1; TRBD2 aligns across 12 bases. The CDR3 length is 16 residues. Germline-derived CDR1 and CDR2 are DFQATT and SNEGSKA (reference sequence). Trimming removed 4 bases from V and 4 bases from J; junction bases left unmatched: 8.

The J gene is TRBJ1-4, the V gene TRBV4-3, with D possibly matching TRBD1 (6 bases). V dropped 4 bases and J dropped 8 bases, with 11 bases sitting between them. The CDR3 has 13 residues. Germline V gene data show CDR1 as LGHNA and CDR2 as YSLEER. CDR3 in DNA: TGCGCCAGCAGCCGGGCAGGGGAGGAAAAACTGTTTTTT. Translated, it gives CASSRAGEEKLFF.

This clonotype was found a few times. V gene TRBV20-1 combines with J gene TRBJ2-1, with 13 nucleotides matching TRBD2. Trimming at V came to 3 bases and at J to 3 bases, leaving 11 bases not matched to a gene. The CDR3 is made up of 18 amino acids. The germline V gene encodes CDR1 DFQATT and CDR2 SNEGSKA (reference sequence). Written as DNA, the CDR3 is TGCAGTGCTAGCTTCTCCGGACTAGCGGGGGCTCACTACAATGAGCAGTTCTTC. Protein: CSASFSGLAGAHYNEQFF.

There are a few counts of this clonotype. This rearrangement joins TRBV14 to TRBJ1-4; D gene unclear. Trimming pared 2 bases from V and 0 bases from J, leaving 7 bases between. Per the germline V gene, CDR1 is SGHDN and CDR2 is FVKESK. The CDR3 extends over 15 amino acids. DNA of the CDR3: TGTGCCAGCAGCCAACGGGTCTCAACTAATGAAAAACTGTTTTTT. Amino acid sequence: CASSQRVSTNEKLFF.

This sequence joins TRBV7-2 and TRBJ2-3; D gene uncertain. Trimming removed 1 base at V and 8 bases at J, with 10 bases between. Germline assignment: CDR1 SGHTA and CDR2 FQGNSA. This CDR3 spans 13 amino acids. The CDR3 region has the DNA TGTGCCAGCAGCTTAGGGCCAGCCGTTACGCAGTATTTT. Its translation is CASSLGPAVTQYF.

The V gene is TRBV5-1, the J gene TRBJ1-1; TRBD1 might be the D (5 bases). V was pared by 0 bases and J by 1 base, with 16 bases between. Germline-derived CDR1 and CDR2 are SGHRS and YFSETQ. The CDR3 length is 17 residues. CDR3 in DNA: TGCGCCAGCAGCTTGGCCTCAGTAGGACAAAAGAACACTGAAGCTTTCTTT. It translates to CASSLASVGQKNTEAFF. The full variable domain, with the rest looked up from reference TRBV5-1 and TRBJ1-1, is KAGVTQTPRYLIKTRGQQVTLSCSPISGHRSVSWYQQTPGQGLQFLFEYFSETQRNKGNFPGRFSGRQFSNSRSEMNVSTLELGDSALYLCASSLASVGQKNTEAFFGQGTRLTVV.

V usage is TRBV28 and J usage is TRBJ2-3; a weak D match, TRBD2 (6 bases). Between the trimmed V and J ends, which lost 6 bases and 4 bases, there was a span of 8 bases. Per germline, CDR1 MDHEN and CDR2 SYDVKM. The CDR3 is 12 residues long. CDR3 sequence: CASRREADTQYF. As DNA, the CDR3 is TGTGCCAGCAGAAGGGAGGCAGATACGCAGTATTTT.

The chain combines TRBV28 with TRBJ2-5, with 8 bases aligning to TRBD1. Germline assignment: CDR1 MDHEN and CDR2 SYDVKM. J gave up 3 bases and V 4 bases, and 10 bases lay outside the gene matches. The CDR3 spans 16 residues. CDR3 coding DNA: TGTGCCAGCAGTTCCACGGACAGGGCGGAGAAAGAGACCCAGTACTTC. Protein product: CASSSTDRAEKETQYF.

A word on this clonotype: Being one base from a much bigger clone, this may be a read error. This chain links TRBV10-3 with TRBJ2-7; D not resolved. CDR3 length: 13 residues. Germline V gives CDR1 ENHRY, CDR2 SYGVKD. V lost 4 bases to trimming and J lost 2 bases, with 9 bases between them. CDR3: CAISGAATYEQYF. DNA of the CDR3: TGTGCCATCAGTGGAGCTGCAACCTACGAGCAGTACTTC.

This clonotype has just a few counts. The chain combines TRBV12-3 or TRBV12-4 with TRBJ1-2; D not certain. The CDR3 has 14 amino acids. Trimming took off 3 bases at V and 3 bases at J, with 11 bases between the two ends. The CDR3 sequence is CASSLSADYYGYTF. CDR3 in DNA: TGTGCCAGCAGTTTGTCGGCTGACTACTATGGCTACACCTTC.

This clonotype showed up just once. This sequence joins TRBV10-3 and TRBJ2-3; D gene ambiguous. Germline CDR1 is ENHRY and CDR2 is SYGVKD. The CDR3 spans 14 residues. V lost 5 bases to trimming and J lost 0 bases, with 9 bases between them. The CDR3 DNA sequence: TGTGCCATCAGTTCTAACGATAGCACAGATACGCAGTATTTT. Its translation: CAISSNDSTDTQYF.

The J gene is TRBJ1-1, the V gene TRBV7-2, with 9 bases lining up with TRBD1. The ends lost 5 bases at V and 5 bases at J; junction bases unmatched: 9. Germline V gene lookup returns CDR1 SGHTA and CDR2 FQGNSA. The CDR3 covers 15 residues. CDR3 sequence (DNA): TGTGCCAGCAGCCCAACTCACAGGGGGCGGACTGAAGCTTTCTTT. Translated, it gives CASSPTHRGRTEAFF. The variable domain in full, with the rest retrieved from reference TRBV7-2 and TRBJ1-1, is GAGVSQSPSNKVTEKGKDVELRCDPISGHTALYWYRQSLGQGLEFLIYFQGNSAPDKSGLPSDRFSAERTGGSVSTLTIQRTQQEDSAVYLCASSPTHRGRTEAFFGQGTRLTVV.

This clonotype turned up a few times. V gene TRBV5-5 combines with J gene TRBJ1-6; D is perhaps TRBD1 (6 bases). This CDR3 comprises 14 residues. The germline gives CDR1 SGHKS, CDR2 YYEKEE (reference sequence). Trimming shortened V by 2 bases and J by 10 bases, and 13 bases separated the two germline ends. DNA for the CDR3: TGTGCCAGCAGCTTAGAGGGGGGATACTCACCCCTCCACTTT. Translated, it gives CASSLEGGYSPLHF.